Sequencing of this T cell receptor beta chain was carried out in a study of cytomegalovirus exposure and HLA in healthy donors. The study's findings and limits: In vitro confirmation showed a few CMV-associated chains to be CMV antigen specific.

As for this clone: What it binds is unknown.

It was with 60 Vbeta and 13 Jbeta primers that the PCR ran. Method: immunoSEQ multiplex PCR; TCRdb's copy keeps in-frame clones and lacks some. The data hold around 110,000 clones, with 50% to 80% observed a single time. The germline CDR1 and CDR2 sequences are SNHLY and FYNNEI. The CDR3 covers 14 residues. V shed 6 bases and J 5 bases; nucleotides not matched to a gene: 4. The TCR sequence derives from a woman in her thirties or forties in good health and CMV-seropositive. Source material: PBMCs. The rearrangement joins TRBV2 to TRBJ2-2, with 9 bases identical to TRBD1. The CDR3: CASRGQGETGELFF. The CDR3 DNA reads TGTGCCAGCAGGGGACAGGGTGAAACCGGGGAGCTGTTTTTT.